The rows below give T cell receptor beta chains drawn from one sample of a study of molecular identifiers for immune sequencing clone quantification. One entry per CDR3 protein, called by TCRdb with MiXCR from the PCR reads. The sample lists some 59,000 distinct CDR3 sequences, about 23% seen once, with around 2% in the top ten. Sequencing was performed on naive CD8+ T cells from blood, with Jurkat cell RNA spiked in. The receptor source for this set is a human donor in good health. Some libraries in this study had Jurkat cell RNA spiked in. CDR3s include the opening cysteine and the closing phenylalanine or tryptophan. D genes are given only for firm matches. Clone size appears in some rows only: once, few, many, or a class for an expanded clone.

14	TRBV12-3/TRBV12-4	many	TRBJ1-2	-	TGTGCCAGCAGTACAAGAATCGACAACTATGGCTACACCTTC	CASSTRIDNYGYTF
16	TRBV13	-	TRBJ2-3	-	TGTGCCAGCAGCTTAAATTCGCGGCCGCCCACAGATACGCAGTATTTT	CASSLNSRPPTDTQYF
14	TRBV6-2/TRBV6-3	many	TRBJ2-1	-	TGTGCCAGCGCTACTAGTTTAGACTACAATGAGCAGTTCTTC	CASATSLDYNEQFF
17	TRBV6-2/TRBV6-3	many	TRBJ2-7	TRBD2	TGTGCCAGCACCACCGTCGTGGTAGCGGGCCCTCCGCACGAGCAGTACTTC	CASTTVVVAGPPHEQYF
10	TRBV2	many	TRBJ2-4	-	TGTGCCAGCAGTGACAACATTCAGTACTTC	CASSDNIQYF
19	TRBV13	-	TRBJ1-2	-	TGTGCCAGCCGCTTAGAGGGCCCAGGGATATCCCAGGCTAACTATGGCTACACCTTC	CASRLEGPGISQANYGYTF
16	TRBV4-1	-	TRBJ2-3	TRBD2	TGCGCCAGCAGCCAAGAAGGACTAGCGGGAGCGTCTCCGCCGTATTTT	CASSQEGLAGASPPYF
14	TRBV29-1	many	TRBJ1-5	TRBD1	TGCAGCGTTGCGGAGAGGGCAGGGGGTACGCCCCAGCATTTT	CSVAERAGGTPQHF
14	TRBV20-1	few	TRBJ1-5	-	TGCAGTGCTAACGAGGGCTATAACAATCAGCCCCAGCATTTT	CSANEGYNNQPQHF
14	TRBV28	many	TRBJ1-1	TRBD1	TGTGCCAGCATTTTTCCAGGGGGCGGCACTGAAGCTTTCTTT	CASIFPGGGTEAFF
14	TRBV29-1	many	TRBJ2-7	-	TGCAGCGTGGGAATGGGACTCCAGACCTACGAGCAGTACTTC	CSVGMGLQTYEQYF
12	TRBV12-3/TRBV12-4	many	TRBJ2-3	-	TGTGCCAGCGAGCTAGAGACAGATACGCAGTATTTT	CASELETDTQYF
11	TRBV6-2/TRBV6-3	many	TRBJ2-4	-	TGTGCCAGCAGTTACTCAGGATCAAAGTACTTC	CASSYSGSKYF
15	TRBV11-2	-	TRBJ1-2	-	TGTGCCAGCAGCCATAAAAGCCCAGCTAACTATGGCTACACCTTC	CASSHKSPANYGYTF
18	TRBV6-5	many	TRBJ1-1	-	TGTGCCAGCAGTTACTCGGCCCTCGTCCAGTTGGGGGACACTGAAGCTTTCTTT	CASSYSALVQLGDTEAFF
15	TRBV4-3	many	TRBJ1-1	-	TGCGCCAGCAGCCAAGAATTCGTTCGGGAGACTGAAGCTTTCTTT	CASSQEFVRETEAFF
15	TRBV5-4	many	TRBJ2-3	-	TGTGCCAGCAGCAGAGGGGTGACTAGCACAGATACGCAGTATTTT	CASSRGVTSTDTQYF
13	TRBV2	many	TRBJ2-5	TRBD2	TGTGCCAGCAGTTGGGGGGGAGGAGAGACCCAGTACTTC	CASSWGGGETQYF
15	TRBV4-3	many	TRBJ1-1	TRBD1	TGCGCCAGCAGCCAGGGGGACAGAATGAACACTGAAGCTTTCTTT	CASSQGDRMNTEAFF
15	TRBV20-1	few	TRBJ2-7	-	TGCAGTGCGACAATCGTCAGGGAGTTATCTTACGAGCAGTACTTC	CSATIVRELSYEQYF